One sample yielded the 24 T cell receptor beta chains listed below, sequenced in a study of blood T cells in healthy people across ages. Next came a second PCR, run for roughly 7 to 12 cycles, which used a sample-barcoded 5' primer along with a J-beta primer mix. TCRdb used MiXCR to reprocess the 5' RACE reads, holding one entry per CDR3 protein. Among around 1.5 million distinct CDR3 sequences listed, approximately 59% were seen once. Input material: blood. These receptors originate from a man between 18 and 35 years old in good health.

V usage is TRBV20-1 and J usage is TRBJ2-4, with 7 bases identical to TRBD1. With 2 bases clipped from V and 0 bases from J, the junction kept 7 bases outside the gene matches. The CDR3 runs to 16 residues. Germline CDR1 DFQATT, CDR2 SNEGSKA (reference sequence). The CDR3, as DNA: TGCAGTGCTAGACCAGGGGGAAGTCTAGCCAAAAACATTCAGTACTTC. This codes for CSARPGGSLAKNIQYF.

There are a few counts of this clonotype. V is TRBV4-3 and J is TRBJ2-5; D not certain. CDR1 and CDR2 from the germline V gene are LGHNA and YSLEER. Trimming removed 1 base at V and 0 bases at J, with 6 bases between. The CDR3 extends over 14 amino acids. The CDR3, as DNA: TGCGCCAGCAGCCAAGGGAGATACCAAGAGACCCAGTACTTC. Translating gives CASSQGRYQETQYF.

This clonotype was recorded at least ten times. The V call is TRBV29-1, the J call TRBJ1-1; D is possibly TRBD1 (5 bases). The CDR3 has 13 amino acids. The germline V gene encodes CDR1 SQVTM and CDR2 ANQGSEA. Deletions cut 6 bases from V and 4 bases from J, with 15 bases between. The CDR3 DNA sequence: TGCAGCGTCGAGAGGGGTGTGGTCACTGAAGCTTTCTTT. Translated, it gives CSVERGVVTEAFF.

CDR3 DNA sequence: TGCAGTGCAGCGGGACTAGCGGGAGGGGCAGATACGCAGTATTTT. Translated, it gives CSAAGLAGGADTQYF. The J gene is TRBJ2-3, the V gene TRBV20-1; 16 bases map to TRBD2. CDR1 and CDR2 (germline): DFQATT, SNEGSKA (reference sequence). Germline trimming cut 6 bases from V and 4 bases from J; bases unmatched to any gene: 4. CDR3 length equals 15 residues.

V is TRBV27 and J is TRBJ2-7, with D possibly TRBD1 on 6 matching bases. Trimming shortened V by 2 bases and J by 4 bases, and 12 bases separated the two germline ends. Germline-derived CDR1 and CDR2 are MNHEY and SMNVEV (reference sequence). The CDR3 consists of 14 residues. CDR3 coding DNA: TGTGCCAGCAGTTTACAGGGGTTCTCGTACGAGCAGTACTTC. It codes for CASSLQGFSYEQYF.

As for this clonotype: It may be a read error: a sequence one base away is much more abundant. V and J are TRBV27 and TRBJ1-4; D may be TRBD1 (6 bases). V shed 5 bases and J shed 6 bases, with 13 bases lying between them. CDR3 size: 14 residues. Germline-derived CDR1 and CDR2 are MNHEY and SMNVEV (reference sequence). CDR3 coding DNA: TGTGCCAGCAGTGCTCTGTCAGGGGATGAAAAACTGTTTTTT. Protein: CASSALSGDEKLFF.

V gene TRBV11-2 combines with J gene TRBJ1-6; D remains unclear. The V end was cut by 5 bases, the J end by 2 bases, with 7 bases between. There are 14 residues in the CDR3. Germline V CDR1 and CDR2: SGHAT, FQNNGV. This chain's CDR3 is CASSERAYNSPLHF. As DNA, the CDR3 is TGTGCCAGCAGCGAGAGGGCCTATAATTCACCCCTCCACTTT.

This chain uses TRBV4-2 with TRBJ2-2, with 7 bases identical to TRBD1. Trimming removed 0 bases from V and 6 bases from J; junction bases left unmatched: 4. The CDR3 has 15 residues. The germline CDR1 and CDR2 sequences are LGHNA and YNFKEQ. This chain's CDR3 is CASSQDRRGSGELFF. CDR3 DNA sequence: TGTGCCAGCAGCCAAGATCGCAGGGGGTCCGGGGAGCTGTTTTTT.

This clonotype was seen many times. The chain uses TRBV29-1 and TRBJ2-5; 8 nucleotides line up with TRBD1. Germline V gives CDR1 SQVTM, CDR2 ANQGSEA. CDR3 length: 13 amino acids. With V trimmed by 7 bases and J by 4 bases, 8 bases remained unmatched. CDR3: CSGKDRVLETQYF. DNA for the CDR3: TGCAGCGGGAAGGACAGGGTTCTAGAGACCCAGTACTTC. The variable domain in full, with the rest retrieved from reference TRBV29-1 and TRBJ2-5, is SAVISQKPSRDICQRGTSLTIQCQVDSQVTMMFWYRQQPGQSLTLIATANQGSEATYESGFVIDKFPISRPNLTFSTLTVSNMSPEDSSIYLCSGKDRVLETQYFGPGTRLLVL.

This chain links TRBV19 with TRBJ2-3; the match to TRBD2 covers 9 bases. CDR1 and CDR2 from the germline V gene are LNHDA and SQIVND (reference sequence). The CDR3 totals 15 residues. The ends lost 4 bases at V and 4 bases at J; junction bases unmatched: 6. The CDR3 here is CASSTQEREADTQYF. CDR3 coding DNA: TGTGCCAGTAGTACGCAGGAGCGGGAGGCAGATACGCAGTATTTT.

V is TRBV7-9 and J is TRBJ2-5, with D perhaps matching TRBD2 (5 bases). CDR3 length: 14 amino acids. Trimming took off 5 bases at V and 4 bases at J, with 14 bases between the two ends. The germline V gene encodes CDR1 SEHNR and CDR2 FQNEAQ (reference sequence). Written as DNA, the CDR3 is TGTGCCAGCAGCCCCAACAAGCGGCGAGAGACCCAGTACTTC. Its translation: CASSPNKRRETQYF.

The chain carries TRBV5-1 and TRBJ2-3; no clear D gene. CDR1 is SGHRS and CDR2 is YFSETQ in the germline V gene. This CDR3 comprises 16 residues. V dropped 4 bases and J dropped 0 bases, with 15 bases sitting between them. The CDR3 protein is CASSPGRISSTDTQYF. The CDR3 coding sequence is TGCGCCAGCAGCCCCGGACGGATCTCTAGCACAGATACGCAGTATTTT. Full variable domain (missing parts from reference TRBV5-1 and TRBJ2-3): KAGVTQTPRYLIKTRGQQVTLSCSPISGHRSVSWYQQTPGQGLQFLFEYFSETQRNKGNFPGRFSGRQFSNSRSEMNVSTLELGDSALYLCASSPGRISSTDTQYFGPGTRLTVL.

The CDR3 DNA reads as TGCGCCAGCAGCTTGTGGCAGTACTCTGGGGCCAACGTCCTGACTTTC. This codes for CASSLWQYSGANVLTF. V gene TRBV5-1 combines with J gene TRBJ2-6; no reliable D call. CDR1 is SGHRS and CDR2 is YFSETQ in the germline V gene. V was clipped by 1 base and J by 0 bases, with 8 bases between them. CDR3 size: 16 residues. The entire variable domain, with the rest obtained from reference TRBV5-1 and TRBJ2-6, is as follows: KAGVTQTPRYLIKTRGQQVTLSCSPISGHRSVSWYQQTPGQGLQFLFEYFSETQRNKGNFPGRFSGRQFSNSRSEMNVSTLELGDSALYLCASSLWQYSGANVLTFGAGSRLTVL.

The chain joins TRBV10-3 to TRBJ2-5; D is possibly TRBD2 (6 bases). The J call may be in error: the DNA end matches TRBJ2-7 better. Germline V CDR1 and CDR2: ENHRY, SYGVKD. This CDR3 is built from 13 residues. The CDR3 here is CAITNDPEGEQYF. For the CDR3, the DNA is TGTGCCATCACAAACGACCCGGAGGGCGAGCAGTACTTC.

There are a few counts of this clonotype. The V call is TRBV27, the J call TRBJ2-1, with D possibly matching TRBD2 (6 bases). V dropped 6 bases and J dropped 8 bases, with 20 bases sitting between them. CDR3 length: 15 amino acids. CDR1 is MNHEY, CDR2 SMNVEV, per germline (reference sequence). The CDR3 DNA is TGTGCCAGCAGACCCATTGCGGGGCCTTTGGATGAGCAGTTCTTC. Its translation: CASRPIAGPLDEQFF.

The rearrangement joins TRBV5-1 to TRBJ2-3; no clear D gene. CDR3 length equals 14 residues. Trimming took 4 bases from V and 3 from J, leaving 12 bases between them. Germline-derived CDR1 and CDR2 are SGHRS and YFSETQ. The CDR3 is CASSQTPGTDTQYF. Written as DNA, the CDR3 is TGCGCCAGCAGCCAGACCCCCGGGACAGATACGCAGTATTTT.

The CDR3 sequence: CASSQARDTSYEQYF. For the CDR3, the DNA is TGCGCCAGCAGCCAAGCTCGGGACACCTCCTACGAGCAGTACTTC. The rearrangement uses TRBV4-1 and TRBJ2-7, with D possibly TRBD1 on 6 matching bases. Germline V gene sequence: CDR1 MGHRA, CDR2 YSYEKL. The CDR3 runs 15 residues. Deletions cut 1 base from V and 0 bases from J, with 10 bases between.

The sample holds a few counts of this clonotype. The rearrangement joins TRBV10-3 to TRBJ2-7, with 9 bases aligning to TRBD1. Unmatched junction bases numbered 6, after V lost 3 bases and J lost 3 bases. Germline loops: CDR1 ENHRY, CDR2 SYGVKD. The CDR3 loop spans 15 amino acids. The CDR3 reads CAISDPGQGFYEQYF. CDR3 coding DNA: TGTGCCATCAGTGATCCGGGACAGGGCTTCTACGAGCAGTACTTC.

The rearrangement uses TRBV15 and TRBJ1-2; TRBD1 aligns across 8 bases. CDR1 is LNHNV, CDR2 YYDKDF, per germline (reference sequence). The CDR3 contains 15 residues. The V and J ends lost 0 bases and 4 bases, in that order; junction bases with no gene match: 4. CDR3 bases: TGTGCCACCAGCAGAGACAGGGGGCTCAGCTATGGCTACACCTTC. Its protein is CATSRDRGLSYGYTF.

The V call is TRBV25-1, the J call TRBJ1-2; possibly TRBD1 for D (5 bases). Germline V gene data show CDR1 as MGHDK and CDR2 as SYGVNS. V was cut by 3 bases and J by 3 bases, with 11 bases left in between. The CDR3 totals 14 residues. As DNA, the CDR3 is TGTGCCAGCAGTGATATCCGGGGCGACTATGGCTACACCTTC. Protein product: CASSDIRGDYGYTF.

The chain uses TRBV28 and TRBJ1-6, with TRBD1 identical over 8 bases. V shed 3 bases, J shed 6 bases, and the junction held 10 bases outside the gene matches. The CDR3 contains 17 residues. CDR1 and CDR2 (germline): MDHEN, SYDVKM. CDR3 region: CASSFPAGGGGNSPLHF. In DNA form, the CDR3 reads TGTGCCAGCAGTTTCCCAGCAGGGGGCGGGGGTAATTCACCCCTCCACTTT. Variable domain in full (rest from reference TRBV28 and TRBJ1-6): DVKVTQSSRYLVKRTGEKVFLECVQDMDHENMFWYRQDPGLGLRLIYFSYDVKMKEKGDIPEGYSVSREKKERFSLILESASTNQTSMYLCASSFPAGGGGNSPLHFGNGTRLTVT.

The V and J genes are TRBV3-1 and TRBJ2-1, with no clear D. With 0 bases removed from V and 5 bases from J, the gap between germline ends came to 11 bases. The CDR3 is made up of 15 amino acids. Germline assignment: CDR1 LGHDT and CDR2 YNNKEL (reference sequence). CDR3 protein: CASSQDVGIHNEQFF. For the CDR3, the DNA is TGTGCCAGCAGCCAAGATGTGGGTATCCACAATGAGCAGTTCTTC.

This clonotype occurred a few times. The CDR3 here is CASSGREPGYTF. CDR3 DNA: TGTGCCAGCAGCGGCAGAGAACCTGGCTACACCTTC. The chain recombines TRBV9 with TRBJ1-2, with unresolved D. This CDR3 contains 12 residues. Germline V gives CDR1 SGDLS, CDR2 YYNGEE. The germline V and J ends were trimmed by 3 bases and 7 bases, with 10 bases remaining between them.

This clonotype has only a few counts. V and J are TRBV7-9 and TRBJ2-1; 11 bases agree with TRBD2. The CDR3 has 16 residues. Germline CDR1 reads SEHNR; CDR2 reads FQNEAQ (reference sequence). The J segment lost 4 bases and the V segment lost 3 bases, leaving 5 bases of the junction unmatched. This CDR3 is CASSFSGTSGYNEQFF. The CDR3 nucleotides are TGTGCCAGCAGCTTCTCCGGGACTAGCGGATACAATGAGCAGTTCTTC.